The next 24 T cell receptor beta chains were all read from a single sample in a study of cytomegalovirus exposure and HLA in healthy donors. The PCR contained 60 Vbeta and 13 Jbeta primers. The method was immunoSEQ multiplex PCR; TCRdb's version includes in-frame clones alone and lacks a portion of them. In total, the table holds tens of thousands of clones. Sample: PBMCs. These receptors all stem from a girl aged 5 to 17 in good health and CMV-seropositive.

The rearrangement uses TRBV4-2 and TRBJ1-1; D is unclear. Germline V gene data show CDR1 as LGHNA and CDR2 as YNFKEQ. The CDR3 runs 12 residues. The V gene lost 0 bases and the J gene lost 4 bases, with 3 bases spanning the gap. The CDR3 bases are TGTGCCAGCAGCCAAGACCTCACTGAAGCTTTCTTT. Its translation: CASSQDLTEAFF.

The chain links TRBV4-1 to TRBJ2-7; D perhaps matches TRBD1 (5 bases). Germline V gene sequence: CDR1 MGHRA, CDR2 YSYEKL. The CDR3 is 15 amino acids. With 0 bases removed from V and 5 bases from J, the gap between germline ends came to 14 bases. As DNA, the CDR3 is TGCGCCAGCAGCCAAGAGGGTGGGGCATACGACGAGCAGTACTTC. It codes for CASSQEGGAYDEQYF.

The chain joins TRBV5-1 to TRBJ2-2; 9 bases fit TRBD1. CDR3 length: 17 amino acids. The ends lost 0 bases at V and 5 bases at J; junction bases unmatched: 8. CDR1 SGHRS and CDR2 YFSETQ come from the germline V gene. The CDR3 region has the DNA TGCGCCAGCAGCTTGGCTTGGACAGGGGCCGAAACCGGGGAGCTGTTTTTT. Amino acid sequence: CASSLAWTGAETGELFF.

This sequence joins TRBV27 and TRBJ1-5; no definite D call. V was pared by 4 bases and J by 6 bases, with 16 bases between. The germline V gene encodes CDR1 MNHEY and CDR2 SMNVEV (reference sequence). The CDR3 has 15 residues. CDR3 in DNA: TGTGCCAGCAGTTCCCTCCCCTCCGGTAGTCAGCCCCAGCATTTT. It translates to CASSSLPSGSQPQHF.

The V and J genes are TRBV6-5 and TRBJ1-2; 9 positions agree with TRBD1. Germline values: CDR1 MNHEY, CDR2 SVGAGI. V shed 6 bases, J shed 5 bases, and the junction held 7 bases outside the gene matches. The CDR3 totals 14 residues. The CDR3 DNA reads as TGTGCCAGCAGGACAACGGGACAGGGATATGGCTACACCTTC. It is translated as CASRTTGQGYGYTF.

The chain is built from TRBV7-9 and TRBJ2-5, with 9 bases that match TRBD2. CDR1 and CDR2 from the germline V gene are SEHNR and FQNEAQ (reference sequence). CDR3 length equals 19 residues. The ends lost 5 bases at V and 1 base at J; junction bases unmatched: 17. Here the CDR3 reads CASSPQWGSSGGTQETQYF. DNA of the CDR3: TGTGCCAGCAGCCCCCAGTGGGGATCCAGCGGGGGGACCCAAGAGACCCAGTACTTC. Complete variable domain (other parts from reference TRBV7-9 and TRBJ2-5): DTGVSQNPRHKITKRGQNVTFRCDPISEHNRLYWYRQTLGQGPEFLTYFQNEAQLEKSRLLSDRFSAERPKGSFSTLEIQRTEQGDSAMYLCASSPQWGSSGGTQETQYFGPGTRLLVL.

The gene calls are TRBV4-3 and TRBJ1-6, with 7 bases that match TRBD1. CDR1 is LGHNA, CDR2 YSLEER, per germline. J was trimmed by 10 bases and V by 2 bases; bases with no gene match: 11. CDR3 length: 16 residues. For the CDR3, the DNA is TGCGCCAGCAGCCAACTCCCCTGGGGACAGAAATCACCCCTCCACTTT. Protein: CASSQLPWGQKSPLHF.

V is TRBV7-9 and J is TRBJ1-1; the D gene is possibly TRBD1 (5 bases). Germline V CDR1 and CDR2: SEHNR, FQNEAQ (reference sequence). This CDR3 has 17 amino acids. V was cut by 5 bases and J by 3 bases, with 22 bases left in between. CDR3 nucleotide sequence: TGTGCCAGCAGCCCTCCCCGGGGGGGTAGCATAGACACTGAAGCTTTCTTT. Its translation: CASSPPRGGSIDTEAFF.

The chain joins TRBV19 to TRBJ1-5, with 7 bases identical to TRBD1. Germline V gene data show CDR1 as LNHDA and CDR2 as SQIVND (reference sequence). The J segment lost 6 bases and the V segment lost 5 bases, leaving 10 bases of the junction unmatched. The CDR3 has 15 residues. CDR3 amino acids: CASSPTGPTLQPQHF. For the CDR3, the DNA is TGTGCCAGTAGTCCGACAGGGCCCACCCTTCAGCCCCAGCATTTT.

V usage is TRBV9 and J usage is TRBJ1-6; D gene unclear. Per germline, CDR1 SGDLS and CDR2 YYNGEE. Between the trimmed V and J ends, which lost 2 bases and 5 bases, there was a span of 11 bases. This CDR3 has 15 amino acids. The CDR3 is CASSVEPENNSPLHF. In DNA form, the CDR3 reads TGTGCCAGCAGCGTCGAGCCTGAAAATAATTCACCCCTCCACTTT. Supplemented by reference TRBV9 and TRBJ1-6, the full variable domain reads DSGVTQTPKHLITATGQRVTLRCSPRSGDLSVYWYQQSLDQGLQFLIQYYNGEERAKGNILERFSAQQFPDLHSELNLSSLELGDSALYFCASSVEPENNSPLHFGNGTRLTVT.

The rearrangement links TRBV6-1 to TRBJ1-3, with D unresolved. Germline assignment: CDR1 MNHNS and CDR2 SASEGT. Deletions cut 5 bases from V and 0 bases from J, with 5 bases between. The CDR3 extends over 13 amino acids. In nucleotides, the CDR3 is TGTGCCAGCAGTCTGAGCTCTGGAAACACCATATATTTT. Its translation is CASSLSSGNTIYF.

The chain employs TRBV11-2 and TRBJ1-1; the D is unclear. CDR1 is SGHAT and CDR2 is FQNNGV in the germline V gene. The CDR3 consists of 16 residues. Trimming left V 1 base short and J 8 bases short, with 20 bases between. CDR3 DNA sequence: TGTGCCAGCAGCTTAGGGTGGGGAGCACAGCCCCGAGAAGCTTTCTTT. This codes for CASSLGWGAQPREAFF.

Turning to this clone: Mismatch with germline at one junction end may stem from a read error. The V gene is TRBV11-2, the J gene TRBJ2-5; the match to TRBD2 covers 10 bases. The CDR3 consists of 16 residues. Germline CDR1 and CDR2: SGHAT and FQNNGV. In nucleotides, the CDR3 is TGTGCCAGCAGATTAGCGGGGGGCAAGGAAGGAGAGACCCAGTACTTC. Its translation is CASRLAGGKEGETQYF. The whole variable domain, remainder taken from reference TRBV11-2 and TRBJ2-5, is EAGVAQSPRYKIIEKRQSVAFWCNPISGHATLYWYQQILGQGPKLLIQFQNNGVVDDSQLPKDRFSAERLKGVDSTLKIQPAKLEDSAVYLCASRLAGGKEGETQYFGPGTRLLVL.

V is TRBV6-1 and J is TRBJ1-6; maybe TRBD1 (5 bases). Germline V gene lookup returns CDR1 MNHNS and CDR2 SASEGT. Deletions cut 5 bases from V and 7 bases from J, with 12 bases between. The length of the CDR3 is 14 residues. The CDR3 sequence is CASSITGWNSPLHF. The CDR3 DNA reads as TGTGCCAGCAGTATTACAGGTTGGAATTCACCCCTCCACTTT.

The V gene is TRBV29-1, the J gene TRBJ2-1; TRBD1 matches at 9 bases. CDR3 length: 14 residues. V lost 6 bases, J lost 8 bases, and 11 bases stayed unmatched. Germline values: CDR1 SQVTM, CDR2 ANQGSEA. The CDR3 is CSVRTDRGNDEQFF. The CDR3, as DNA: TGCAGCGTGAGGACGGACAGGGGAAACGATGAGCAGTTCTTC.

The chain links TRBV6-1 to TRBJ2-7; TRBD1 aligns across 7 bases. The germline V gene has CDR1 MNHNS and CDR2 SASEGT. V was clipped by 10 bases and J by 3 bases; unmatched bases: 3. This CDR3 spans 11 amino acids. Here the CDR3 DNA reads TGTGCCACCCGACAGGGCTACGAGCAGTACGTC. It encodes CATRQGYEQYV.

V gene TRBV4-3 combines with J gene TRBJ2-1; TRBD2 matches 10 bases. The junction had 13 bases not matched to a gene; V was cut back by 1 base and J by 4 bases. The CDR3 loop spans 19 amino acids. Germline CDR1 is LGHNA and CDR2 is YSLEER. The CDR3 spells CASSQAPFGVAGGYNEQFF. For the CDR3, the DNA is TGCGCCAGCAGCCAAGCTCCGTTTGGAGTAGCGGGGGGTTACAATGAGCAGTTCTTC.

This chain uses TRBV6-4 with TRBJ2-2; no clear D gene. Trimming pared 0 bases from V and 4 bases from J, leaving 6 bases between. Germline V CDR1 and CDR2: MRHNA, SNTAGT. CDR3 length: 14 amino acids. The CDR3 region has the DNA TGTGCCAGCAGTGACTCGCAGGCCACCGGGGAGCTGTTTTTT. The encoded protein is CASSDSQATGELFF.

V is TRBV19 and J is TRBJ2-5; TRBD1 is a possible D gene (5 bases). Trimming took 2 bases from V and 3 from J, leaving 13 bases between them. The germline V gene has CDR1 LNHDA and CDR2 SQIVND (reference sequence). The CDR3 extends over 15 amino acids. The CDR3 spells CASSISGLVEETQYF. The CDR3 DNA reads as TGTGCCAGTAGTATATCAGGGTTGGTAGAAGAGACCCAGTACTTC.

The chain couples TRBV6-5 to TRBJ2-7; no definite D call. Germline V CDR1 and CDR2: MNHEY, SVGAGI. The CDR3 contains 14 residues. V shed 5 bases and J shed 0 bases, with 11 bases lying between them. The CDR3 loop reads CASSGTRSSYEQYV. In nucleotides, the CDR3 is TGTGCCAGCAGTGGCACAAGGAGCTCCTACGAGCAGTACGTC.

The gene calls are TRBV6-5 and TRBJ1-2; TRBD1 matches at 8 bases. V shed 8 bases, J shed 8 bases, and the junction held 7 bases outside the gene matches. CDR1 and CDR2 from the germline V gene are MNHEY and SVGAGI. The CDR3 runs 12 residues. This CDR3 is CASLGQGGGYTF. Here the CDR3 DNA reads TGTGCCAGCCTTGGACAGGGTGGCGGCTACACCTTC.

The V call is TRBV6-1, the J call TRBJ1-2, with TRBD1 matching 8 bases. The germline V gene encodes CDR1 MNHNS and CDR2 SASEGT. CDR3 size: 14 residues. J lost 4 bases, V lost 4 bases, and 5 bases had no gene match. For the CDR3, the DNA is TGTGCCAGCAGTGGAGGTACAGGGGGCTATGGCTACACCTTC. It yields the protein CASSGGTGGYGYTF.

The CDR3 region has the DNA TGTGCCAGTAGTGCCAGCGGAAACATTCAGTACTTC. It encodes CASSASGNIQYF. The chain joins TRBV19 to TRBJ2-4; possible D gene TRBD2, 5 bases. Trimming took 5 bases from V and 6 from J, leaving 8 bases between them. This CDR3 comprises 12 residues. The germline CDR1 and CDR2 sequences are LNHDA and SQIVND (reference sequence).

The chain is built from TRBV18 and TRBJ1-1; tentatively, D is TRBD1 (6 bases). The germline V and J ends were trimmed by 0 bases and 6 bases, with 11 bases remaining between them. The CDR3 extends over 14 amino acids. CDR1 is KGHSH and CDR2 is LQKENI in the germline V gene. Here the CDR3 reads CASSPPPGAAEAFF. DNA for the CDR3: TGTGCCAGCTCACCACCGCCAGGGGCAGCTGAAGCTTTCTTT.